Reported below is one TCR beta chain. This clonotype was counted many times. What antigen it recognizes has not been identified. No qualities accompany the bases; no much larger clone lies one base away. The intended sense of this specimen's time point label: sample taken at primary tumor resection. TCR sequencing used whole RNA extracted from tumor and nontumor lung tissue, or from cryopreserved PBMC samples, without cell sorting. Samples were obtained from about 75 patients with early-stage, untreated non-small cell lung cancer from the lung TRACERx cohort. A patient was chosen for TCR sequencing only when enough RNA was available from at least two tumor regions. This sample stems from a study of spatial heterogeneity in lung cancer (dated by TCRdb to between 2017 and 2020). In the study overall: Beta-chain transcripts were consistently detected in greater numbers than alpha-chain transcripts, which likely reflects a higher abundance of beta-chain transcripts. In the raw uncorrected reads, each unique combination of TCR and UMI appeared more than ten times on average. TCR alpha and beta repertoires were quantitatively compared across multiple tumor regions, matched nontumor lung and blood in non-small cell lung cancer. Nonsynonymous mutation counts, determined by whole-exome sequencing of tumor tissue, were related to TCR repertoire features. At surgery, both alpha and beta chains were TCR-sequenced in roughly 200 tumor regions, 63 to 65 matched nontumor lung samples and some 56 PBMC samples. Broader findings and caveats from the paper: Ubiquitous expanded tumor TCRs were detected in blood more often at tumor resection than at routine follow-up. Additional single-cell paired TCR alpha and beta sequencing was considered necessary to confirm, at a functional level, the hypothesis that regional TCRs recognize regional mutations.

Spanning cysteine to phenylalanine, the CDR3 consists of 13 amino acids. This entry keeps only the CDR3 DNA: 39 bases, framed from base 1. The germline V gene (reference sequence) specifies SEHNR as CDR1 and FQNEAQ as CDR2. V is reduced by 4 bases and J by 5 bases, leaving a spacing of 12 bases between them. Libraries came from 5' RACE. The reads were generated on a NextSeq 500. To allow correction of PCR and sequencing errors, the TCR library protocol tagged every TCR cDNA molecule with a unique molecular identifier. Per the original workflow: TCR identification, UMI-based error correction and CDR3 extraction were all carried out with Decombinator tools. TCRs above a frequency of 2 per 1,000, corresponding to the top 1% of the tumor frequency distribution, were defined as expanded. Each repertoire was subsampled 100 times to 5,000 TCRs, after which Renyi diversity was computed with the R vegan package. CDR3 similarity networks were built from amino acid triplet string-kernel similarity, connecting CDR3s with pairwise similarity above 0.82. In TCRdb, the public reads were trimmed at Q25 with fastp and aligned with MiXCR, with productive beta chains retained. Each CDR3 protein appears once, grouped with its most common genes and DNA. TCRdb assigned the V and J calls; the authors' analysis was not used. The sample table holds 30,000 to 45,000 distinct CDR3 sequences, of which 6% to 8% were seen once. The top ten hold 28% of the sample.

The receptor was isolated from a male donor with early-stage non-small cell lung cancer. The rearranged segments are TRBV7-9 and TRBJ2-7; D gene: possibly TRBD1, on 5 matching bases. Sequencing was performed on PBMCs, taken at surgery. The DNA sequence reads TGTGCCAGCAGCTCACAACAACAGGACGAGCAGTACTTC. It is translated as CASSSQQQDEQYF.